The clone carrying this T cell receptor (beta chain) was detected only a few times. As yet, its antigen is unknown. The germline V gene has CDR1 SGHRS and CDR2 YFSETQ. V was clipped by 4 bases and J by 0 bases, with 13 bases between them. There are 15 residues in the CDR3. Each TCR beta cDNA library carried unique molecular identifiers. Starting from roughly 1.1 to 9.2 million T cells, the study yielded roughly 0.5 million cDNA molecules. A single record per CDR3 protein comes from TCRdb applying MiXCR to the PCR reads. Among around 150,000 distinct CDR3 sequences, around 36% were seen once, and the ten largest hold about 26%. The data originate from a study of post-analysis software for immune sequencing data. Study context: Included courses were relapsing-remitting and secondary progressive multiple sclerosis; progressive-relapsing multiple sclerosis was also included. Study-wide results and caveats: Controls had significantly higher normalized Chao1 diversity than multiple sclerosis patients. Roughly five TRBV segments appeared more often in patients than in controls, and TRBV5-6, TRBV5-1 and TRBV20-1 were among these.

This chain joins TRBV5-1 and TRBJ1-2, with D maybe TRBD1 (5 bases). The receptor's source is a girl aged 10 to 17 with multiple sclerosis. This specimen was blood, taken after autologous hematopoietic stem cell transplantation. Here the CDR3 DNA reads TGCGCCAGCAGCAGGGACCTTGGGTCTAACTATGGCTACACCTTC. The encoded protein is CASSRDLGSNYGYTF.